This TCR beta chain was identified during a study of T cell therapy after organ transplantation. Study-wide context: Expansion used a peptide pool of 30 HLA class I and II CMV epitopes. General study findings and limits: Effects of concurrent antirejection and antiviral medications were not evaluable. Minimal repertoire change after therapy followed marked pretherapy expansions in nonresponders.

CDR1 and CDR2 (germline): SNHLY, FYNNEI. With 6 bases clipped from V and 4 bases from J, the junction kept 12 bases outside the gene matches. This CDR3 has 17 amino acids. The repertoire was sequenced with immunoSEQ multiplex PCR; TCRdb's copy has only in-frame clones and lacks some. The sample carries 44,000 or so clones, around 93% recorded once. In regard to this clone: The antigen is unknown.

This receptor was identified in a human patient who had received a solid organ transplant and had CMV disease. The material was CD8+ T cells from blood, obtained before autologous CMV-specific T cell therapy. The genes are TRBV2 and TRBJ2-3; 11 bases are shared with TRBD2. For the CDR3, the DNA is TGTGCCAGCAGGGACTTAACGGGACTAGCGGCGGCAGATACGCAGTATTTT. Translated: CASRDLTGLAAADTQYF.